This entry concerns a single TCR beta chain. The record originates from a study of blood T cell repertoires in COVID-19. Authors' analysis steps: The assay estimated nucleated cells by amplifying reference gene primers. Clones were read by immunoSEQ multiplex PCR, and TCRdb kept only the in-frame ones, dropping some. From that table come the V and J calls and clone size; the DNA was used to work out D and trimming. This repertoire shows 200,000 to 250,000 clones, about 87% found once; its top ten account for about 1.6%. V was clipped by 7 bases and J by 4 bases, with 15 bases between them. The germline gives CDR1 SGHVS, CDR2 FQNEAQ. CDR3 size: 14 residues.

The chain links TRBV7-8 to TRBJ2-3, with D maybe TRBD2 (6 bases). Specimen: PBMCs or T cells enriched from blood (not recorded which). The sequence came from a woman aged 50 to 65 who had recovered from COVID-19. CDR3 loop: CASKGTSWADTQYF. The CDR3 coding sequence is TGTGCCAGCAAAGGAACTAGCTGGGCAGATACGCAGTATTTT.